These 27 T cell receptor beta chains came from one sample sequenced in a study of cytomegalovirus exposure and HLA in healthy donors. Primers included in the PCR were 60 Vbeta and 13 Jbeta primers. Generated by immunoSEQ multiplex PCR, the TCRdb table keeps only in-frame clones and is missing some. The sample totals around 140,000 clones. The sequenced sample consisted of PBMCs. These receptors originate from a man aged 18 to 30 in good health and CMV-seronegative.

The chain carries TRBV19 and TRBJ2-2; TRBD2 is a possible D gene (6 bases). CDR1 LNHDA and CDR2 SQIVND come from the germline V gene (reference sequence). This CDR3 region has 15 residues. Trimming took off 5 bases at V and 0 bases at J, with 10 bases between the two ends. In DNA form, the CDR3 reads TGTGCCAGTAGTCCCCGGGACTCGAACACCGGGGAGCTGTTTTTT. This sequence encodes CASSPRDSNTGELFF.

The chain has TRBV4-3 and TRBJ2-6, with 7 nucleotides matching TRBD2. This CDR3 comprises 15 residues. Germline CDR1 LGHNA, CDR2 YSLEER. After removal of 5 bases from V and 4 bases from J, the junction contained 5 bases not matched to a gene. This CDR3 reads CASSAGRVGANVLTF. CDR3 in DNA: TGCGCCAGCAGCGCAGGGAGGGTGGGGGCCAACGTCCTGACTTTC.

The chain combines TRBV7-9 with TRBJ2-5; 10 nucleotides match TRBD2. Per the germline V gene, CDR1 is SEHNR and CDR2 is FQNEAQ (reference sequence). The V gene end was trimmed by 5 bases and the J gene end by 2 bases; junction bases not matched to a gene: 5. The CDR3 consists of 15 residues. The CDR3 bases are TGTGCCAGCAGCAGGACTAGCGGTTATCAAGAGACCCAGTACTTC. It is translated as CASSRTSGYQETQYF.

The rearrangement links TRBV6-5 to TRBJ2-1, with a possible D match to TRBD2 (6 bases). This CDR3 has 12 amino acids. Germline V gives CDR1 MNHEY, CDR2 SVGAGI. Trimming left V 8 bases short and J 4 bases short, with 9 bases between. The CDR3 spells CASGRPYNEQFF. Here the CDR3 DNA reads TGTGCCAGCGGGAGGCCATACAATGAGCAGTTCTTC.

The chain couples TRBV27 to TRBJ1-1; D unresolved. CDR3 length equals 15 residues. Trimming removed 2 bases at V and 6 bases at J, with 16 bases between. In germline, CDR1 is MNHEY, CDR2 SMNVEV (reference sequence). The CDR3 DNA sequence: TGTGCCAGCAGTTTAGGGGTAGGAGGGAGGTCTGAAGCTTTCTTT. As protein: CASSLGVGGRSEAFF.

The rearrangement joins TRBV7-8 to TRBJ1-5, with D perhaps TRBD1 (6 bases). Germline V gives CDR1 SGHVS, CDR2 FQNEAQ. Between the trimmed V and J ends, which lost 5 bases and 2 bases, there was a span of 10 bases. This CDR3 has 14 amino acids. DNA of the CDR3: TGTGCCAGCAGCCAGGGGTACGGCAATCAGCCCCAGCATTTT. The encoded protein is CASSQGYGNQPQHF.

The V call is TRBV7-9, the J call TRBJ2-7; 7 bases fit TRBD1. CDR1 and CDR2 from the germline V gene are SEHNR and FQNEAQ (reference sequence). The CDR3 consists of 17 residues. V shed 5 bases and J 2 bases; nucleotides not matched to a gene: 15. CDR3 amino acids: CASSPLPATGITYEQYF. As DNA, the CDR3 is TGTGCCAGCAGCCCTCTCCCCGCGACAGGGATAACCTACGAGCAGTACTTC. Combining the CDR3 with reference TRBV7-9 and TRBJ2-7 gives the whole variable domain DTGVSQNPRHKITKRGQNVTFRCDPISEHNRLYWYRQTLGQGPEFLTYFQNEAQLEKSRLLSDRFSAERPKGSFSTLEIQRTEQGDSAMYLCASSPLPATGITYEQYFGPGTRLTVT.

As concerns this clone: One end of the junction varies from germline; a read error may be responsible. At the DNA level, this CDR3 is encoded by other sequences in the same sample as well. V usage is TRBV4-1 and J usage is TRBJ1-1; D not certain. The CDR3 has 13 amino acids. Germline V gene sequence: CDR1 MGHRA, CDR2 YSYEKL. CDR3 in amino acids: CASSPISDTEAFF. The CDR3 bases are TGCGCCAGCAGCCCCATTAGTGATACTGAGGCTTTCTTT.

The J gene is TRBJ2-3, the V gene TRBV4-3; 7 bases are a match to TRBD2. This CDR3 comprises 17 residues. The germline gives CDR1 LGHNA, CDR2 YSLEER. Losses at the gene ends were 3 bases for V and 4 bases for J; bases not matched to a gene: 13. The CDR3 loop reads CASSQEPGTMGSDTQYF. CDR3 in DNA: TGCGCCAGCAGCCAGGAGCCCGGGACTATGGGTTCAGATACGCAGTATTTT.

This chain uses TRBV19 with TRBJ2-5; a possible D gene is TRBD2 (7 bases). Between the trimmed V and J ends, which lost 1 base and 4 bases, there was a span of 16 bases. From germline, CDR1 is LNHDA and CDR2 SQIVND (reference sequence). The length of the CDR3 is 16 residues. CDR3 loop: CASSIGSGGLGETQYF. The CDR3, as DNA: TGTGCCAGTAGTATAGGGTCGGGGGGCCTCGGAGAGACCCAGTACTTC.

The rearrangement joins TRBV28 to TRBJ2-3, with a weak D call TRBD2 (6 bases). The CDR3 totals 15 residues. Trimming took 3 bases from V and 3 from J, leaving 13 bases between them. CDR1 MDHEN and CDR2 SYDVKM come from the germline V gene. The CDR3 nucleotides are TGTGCCAGCAGTTTTGGGGACTCTTATACAGATACGCAGTATTTT. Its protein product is CASSFGDSYTDTQYF.

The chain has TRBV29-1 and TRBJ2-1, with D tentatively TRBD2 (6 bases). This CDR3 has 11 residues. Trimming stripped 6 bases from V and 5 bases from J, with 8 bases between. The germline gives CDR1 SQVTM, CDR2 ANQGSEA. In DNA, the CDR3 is TGCAGCGTGAGGAGGGACAATGAGCAGTTCTTC. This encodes CSVRRDNEQFF.

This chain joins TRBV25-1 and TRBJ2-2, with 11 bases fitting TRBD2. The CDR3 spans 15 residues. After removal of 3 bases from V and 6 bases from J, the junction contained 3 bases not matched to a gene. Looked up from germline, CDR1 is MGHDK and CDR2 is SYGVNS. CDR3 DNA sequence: TGTGCCAGCAGTGAGGCTAGCGGGGGGTCCGGGGAGCTGTTTTTT. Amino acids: CASSEASGGSGELFF.

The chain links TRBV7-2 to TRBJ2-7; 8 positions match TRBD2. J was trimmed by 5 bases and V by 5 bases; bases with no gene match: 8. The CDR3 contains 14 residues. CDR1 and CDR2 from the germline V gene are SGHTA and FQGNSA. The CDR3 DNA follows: TGTGCCAGCAGCCCCCCCAGCGGGAGTAACGAGCAGTACTTC. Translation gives CASSPPSGSNEQYF.

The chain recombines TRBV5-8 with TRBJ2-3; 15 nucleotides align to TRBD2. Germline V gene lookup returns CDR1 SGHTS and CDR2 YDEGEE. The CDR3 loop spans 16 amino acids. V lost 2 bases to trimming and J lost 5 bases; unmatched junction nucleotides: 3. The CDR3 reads CASSLGLAGGLDTQYF. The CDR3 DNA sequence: TGTGCCAGCAGCTTAGGACTAGCGGGGGGGCTAGATACGCAGTATTTT.

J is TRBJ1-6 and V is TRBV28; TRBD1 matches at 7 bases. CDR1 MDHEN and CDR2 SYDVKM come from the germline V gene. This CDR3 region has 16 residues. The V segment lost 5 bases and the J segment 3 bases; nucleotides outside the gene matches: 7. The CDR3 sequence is CASSTTGDGYNSPLHF. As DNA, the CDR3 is TGTGCCAGCAGTACCACAGGGGACGGCTATAATTCACCCCTCCACTTT.

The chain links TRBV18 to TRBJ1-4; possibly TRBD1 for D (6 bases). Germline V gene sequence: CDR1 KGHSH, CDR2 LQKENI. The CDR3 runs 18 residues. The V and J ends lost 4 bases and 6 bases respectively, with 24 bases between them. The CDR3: CASSRNFDWGQSDEKLFF. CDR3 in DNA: TGTGCCAGCTCACGCAACTTTGATTGGGGGCAGAGTGATGAAAAACTGTTTTTT. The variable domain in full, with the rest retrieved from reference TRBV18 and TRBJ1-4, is NAGVMQNPRHLVRRRGQEARLRCSPMKGHSHVYWYRQLPEEGLKFMVYLQKENIIDESGMPKERFSAEFPKEGPSILRIQQVVRGDSAAYFCASSRNFDWGQSDEKLFFGSGTQLSVL.

CDR3 sequence (DNA): TGCAGCGCGAGACAATGGGCGACAAAGGGAGGCGAGCAGTACTTC. Its protein is CSARQWATKGGEQYF. The gene calls are TRBV29-1 and TRBJ2-7, with a tentative D call TRBD2 (6 bases). V lost 7 bases and J lost 6, with 25 bases in between. Per the germline V gene, CDR1 is SQVTM and CDR2 is ANQGSEA. This CDR3 is built from 15 residues.

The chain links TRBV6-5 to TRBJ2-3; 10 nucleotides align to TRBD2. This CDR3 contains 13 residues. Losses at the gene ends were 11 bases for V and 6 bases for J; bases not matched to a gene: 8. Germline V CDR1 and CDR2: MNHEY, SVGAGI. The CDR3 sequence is CAVSGGAKDTQYF. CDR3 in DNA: TGTGCCGTAAGCGGGGGGGCTAAGGATACGCAGTATTTT.

The CDR3 nucleotides read TGTGCCAGCAGCTTATCGACGACTCCGTTCACCGGGGAGCTGTTTTTT. Its protein is CASSLSTTPFTGELFF. The V call is TRBV11-3, the J call TRBJ2-2; D gene uncertain. Germline CDR1 reads SGHNT; CDR2 reads YENEEA. V lost 2 bases to trimming and J lost 4 bases, with 14 bases between them. The CDR3 is 16 amino acids.

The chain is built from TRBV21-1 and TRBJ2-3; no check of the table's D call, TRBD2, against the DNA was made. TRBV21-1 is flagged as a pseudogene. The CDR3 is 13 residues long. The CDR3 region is CASSLPSTDTQYF. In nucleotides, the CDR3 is TGTGCCAGCAGCCTACCTAGCACAGATACGCAGTATTTT.

In DNA form, the CDR3 reads TGCGCCAGCAGCCAAGACGGACAGGGAGCTGGAAACACCATATATTTT. Its protein product is CASSQDGQGAGNTIYF. This chain uses TRBV4-3 with TRBJ1-3; 8 nucleotides match TRBD1. V lost 0 bases to trimming and J lost 2 bases; unmatched junction nucleotides: 3. Looked up from germline, CDR1 is LGHNA and CDR2 is YSLEER. The CDR3 sequence is 16 residues long.

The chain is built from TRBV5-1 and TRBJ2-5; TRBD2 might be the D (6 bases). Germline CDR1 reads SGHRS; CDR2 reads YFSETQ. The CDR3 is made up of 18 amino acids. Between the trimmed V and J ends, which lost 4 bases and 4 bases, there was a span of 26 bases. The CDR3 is CASSGGGLGAGLGETQYF. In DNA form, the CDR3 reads TGCGCCAGCAGCGGGGGAGGTCTGGGAGCGGGCCTGGGAGAGACCCAGTACTTC.

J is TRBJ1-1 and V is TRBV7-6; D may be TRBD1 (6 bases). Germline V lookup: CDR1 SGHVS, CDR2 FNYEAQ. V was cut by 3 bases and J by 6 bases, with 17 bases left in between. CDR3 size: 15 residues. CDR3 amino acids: CASSFEVAGVSEAFF. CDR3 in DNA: TGTGCCAGCAGCTTTGAGGTTGCAGGGGTTTCTGAAGCTTTCTTT.

CDR3 DNA: TGTGCCAGCAGCCTAGACAGGGGAAACACTGAAGCTTTCTTT. It encodes CASSLDRGNTEAFF. The chain employs TRBV7-2 and TRBJ1-1; 8 bases map to TRBD1. Trimming took 5 bases from V and 2 from J; bases not matched to a gene: 4. The CDR3 covers 14 residues. Germline-derived CDR1 and CDR2 are SGHTA and FQGNSA.

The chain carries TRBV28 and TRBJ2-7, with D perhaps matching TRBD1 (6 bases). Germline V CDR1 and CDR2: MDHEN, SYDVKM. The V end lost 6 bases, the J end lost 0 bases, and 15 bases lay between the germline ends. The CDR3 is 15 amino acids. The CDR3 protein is CASRTNRAPSYEQYF. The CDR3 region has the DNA TGTGCCAGCAGAACAAACAGGGCCCCCTCCTACGAGCAGTACTTC. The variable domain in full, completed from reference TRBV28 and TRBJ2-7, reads DVKVTQSSRYLVKRTGEKVFLECVQDMDHENMFWYRQDPGLGLRLIYFSYDVKMKEKGDIPEGYSVSREKKERFSLILESASTNQTSMYLCASRTNRAPSYEQYFGPGTRLTVT.

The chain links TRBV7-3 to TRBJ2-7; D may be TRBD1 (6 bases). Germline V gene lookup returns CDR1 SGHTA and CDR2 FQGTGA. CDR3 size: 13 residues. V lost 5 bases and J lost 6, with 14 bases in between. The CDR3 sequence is CASSPNTGSEQYF. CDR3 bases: TGTGCCAGCAGCCCTAATACAGGGTCCGAGCAGTACTTC. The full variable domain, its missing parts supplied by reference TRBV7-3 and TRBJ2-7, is GAGVSQTPSNKVTEKGKYVELRCDPISGHTALYWYRQSLGQGPEFLIYFQGTGAADDSGLPNDRFFAVRPEGSVSTLKIQRTERGDSAVYLCASSPNTGSEQYFGPGTRLTVT.